What follows are 8 T cell receptor beta chains derived from one specimen sequenced in a study of cytomegalovirus exposure and HLA in healthy donors. PCR used 60 Vbeta primers and 13 Jbeta primers. Assay used: immunoSEQ multiplex PCR; TCRdb lists only in-frame clones, some missing. Here the sample spans under 200,000 clones, around 85% being singletons. Sequencing was carried out using PBMCs. These receptors all stem from a human donor in good health.

V gene TRBV27 combines with J gene TRBJ2-1, with 7 bases aligning to TRBD2. The CDR3 loop spans 13 amino acids. Germline-derived CDR1 and CDR2 are MNHEY and SMNVEV (reference sequence). V trimming: 2 bases; J trimming: 9 bases; junction bases outside the gene matches: 4. In DNA form, the CDR3 reads TGTGCCAGCAGTTTAGGGGCTAGCGGTGAGCAGTTCTTC. Amino acids: CASSLGASGEQFF.

The V call is TRBV1, the J call TRBJ2-7; the D call in the table, TRBD2, was not verified against the DNA. TRBV1 is described as a pseudogene. The CDR3 has 15 residues. The chain's CDR3 is CTSSKRGGEAIEQYF. CDR3 DNA: TGCACCAGCAGCAAACGGGGCGGGGAAGCGATTGAGCAGTACTTC.

The chain uses TRBV5-8 and TRBJ1-6; D perhaps matches TRBD1 (6 bases). Deletions cut 1 base from V and 5 bases from J, with 10 bases between. CDR1 is SGHTS, CDR2 YDEGEE, per germline. The CDR3 consists of 15 residues. As DNA, the CDR3 is TGTGCCAGCAGCTTGAGGGGGTCGGATAATTCACCCCTCCACTTT. Its protein product is CASSLRGSDNSPLHF. Supplemented by reference TRBV5-8 and TRBJ1-6, the full variable domain reads EAGVTQSPTHLIKTRGQQATLRCSPISGHTSVYWYQQALGLGLQFLLWYDEGEERNRGNFPPRFSGRQFPNYSSELNVNALELEDSALYLCASSLRGSDNSPLHFGNGTRLTVT.

The chain links TRBV4-1 to TRBJ2-7, with TRBD2 matching 7 bases. The germline CDR1 and CDR2 sequences are MGHRA and YSYEKL. There are 14 residues in the CDR3. V lost 1 base and J lost 4; bases outside the gene matches: 4. The CDR3 region is CASSQGLASYEQYF. The CDR3 DNA reads as TGCGCCAGCAGCCAAGGACTAGCCTCGTACGAGCAGTACTTC.

V and J are TRBV7-9 and TRBJ2-1; 7 bases fit TRBD2. The V segment lost 5 bases and the J segment 0 bases; nucleotides outside the gene matches: 7. The germline gives CDR1 SEHNR, CDR2 FQNEAQ (reference sequence). There are 16 residues in the CDR3. Here the CDR3 DNA reads TGTGCCAGCAGCCGCAGCGGGGCCACCTCCTACAATGAGCAGTTCTTC. It yields the protein CASSRSGATSYNEQFF.

The rearrangement links TRBV4-1 to TRBJ1-1, with 9 bases fitting TRBD1. Trimming cost V 3 bases and J 4 bases; bases outside gene matches: 3. Germline V CDR1 and CDR2: MGHRA, YSYEKL. This CDR3 has 14 amino acids. The CDR3 reads CASSHWTGVTEAFF. CDR3 sequence (DNA): TGCGCCAGCAGCCACTGGACAGGGGTCACTGAAGCTTTCTTT.

The chain has TRBV6-5 and TRBJ2-3, with a weak D call TRBD1 (6 bases). The CDR3 is made up of 14 amino acids. Trimming shortened V by 7 bases and J by 2 bases, and 13 bases separated the two germline ends. Germline V gene data show CDR1 as MNHEY and CDR2 as SVGAGI. CDR3 bases: TGTGCCAGCACCCGGGACACCTTCACAGATACGCAGTATTTT. Amino acid sequence: CASTRDTFTDTQYF.

The V gene is TRBV6-4, the J gene TRBJ1-5, with no clear D. The germline CDR1 and CDR2 sequences are MRHNA and SNTAGT. Between the trimmed V and J ends, which lost 3 bases and 4 bases, there was a span of 7 bases. The CDR3 extends over 13 amino acids. The DNA of the CDR3 is TGTGCCAGCAGTGAGGGCAGTAATCAGCCCCAGCATTTT. Its protein is CASSEGSNQPQHF.